The T cell receptor beta chain described here comes from a study of brain T cells in children with intractable seizures. The study, taken as a whole, reports: Pre- and post-surgery blood differed in depth, so pre-surgery absences may be undersampling. Only CDR3 sequence similarity suggested viral specificity, without known HCMV serostatus.

The sequenced cases were selected for having the highest brain T cell transcript signatures. At least one anti-epileptic drug was given before surgery. The CDR3 sequence is 13 residues long. V was pared by 0 bases and J by 4 bases, with 6 bases between. Germline V gives CDR1 MNHEY, CDR2 SMNVEV (reference sequence). TCRdb keeps only in-frame clones here, not all; method: immunoSEQ multiplex PCR. The sample has roughly 120,000 clones, roughly 94% seen once. This clone was observed a handful of times. Its target is unknown. This same CDR3 is encoded by further DNA sequences in the sample. This TCR was sampled from a boy less than two years old with hemimegalencephaly and intractable seizures. Source: peripheral blood, taken at surgery. This sequence joins TRBV27 and TRBJ1-2; D perhaps matches TRBD1 (6 bases). CDR3 sequence reads: CASSLSGGYGYTF. CDR3 coding DNA: TGTGCCAGCAGTTTATCAGGGGGCTATGGCTACACCTTC.